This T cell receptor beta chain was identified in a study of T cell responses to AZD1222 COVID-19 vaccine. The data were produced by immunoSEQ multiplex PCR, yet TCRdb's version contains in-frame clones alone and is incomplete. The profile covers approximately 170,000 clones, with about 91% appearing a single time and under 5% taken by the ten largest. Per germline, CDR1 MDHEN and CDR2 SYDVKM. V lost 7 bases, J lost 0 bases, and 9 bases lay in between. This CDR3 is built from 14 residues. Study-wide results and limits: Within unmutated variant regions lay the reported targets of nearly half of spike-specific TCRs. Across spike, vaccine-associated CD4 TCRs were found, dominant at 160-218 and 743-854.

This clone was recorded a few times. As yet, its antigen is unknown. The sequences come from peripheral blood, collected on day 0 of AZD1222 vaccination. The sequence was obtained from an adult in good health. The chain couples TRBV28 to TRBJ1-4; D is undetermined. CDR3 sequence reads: CASTPVSTNEKLFF. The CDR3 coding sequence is TGTGCCAGCACCCCAGTGTCAACTAATGAAAAACTGTTTTTT.